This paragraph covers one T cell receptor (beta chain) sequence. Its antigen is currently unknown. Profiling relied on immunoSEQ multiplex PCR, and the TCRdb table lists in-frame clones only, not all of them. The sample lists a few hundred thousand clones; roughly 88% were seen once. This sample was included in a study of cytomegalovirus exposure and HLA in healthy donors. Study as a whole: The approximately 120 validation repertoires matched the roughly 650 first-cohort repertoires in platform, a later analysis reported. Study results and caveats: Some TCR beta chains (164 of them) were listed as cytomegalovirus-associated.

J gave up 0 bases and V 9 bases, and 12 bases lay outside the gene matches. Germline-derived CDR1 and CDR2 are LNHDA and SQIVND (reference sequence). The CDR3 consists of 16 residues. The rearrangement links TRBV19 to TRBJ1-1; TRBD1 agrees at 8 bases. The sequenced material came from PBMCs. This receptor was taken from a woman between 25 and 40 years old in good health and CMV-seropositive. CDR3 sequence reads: CASHRQGLLMNTEAFF. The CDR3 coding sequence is TGTGCCAGCCACCGACAGGGGTTGTTAATGAACACTGAAGCTTTCTTT.